Presented here are 30 T cell receptor beta chains from one specimen sequenced in a study of blood T cell repertoires in COVID-19. Repertoires were generated with immunoSEQ multiplex PCR, while TCRdb's copy carries only in-frame clones and drops some. The sample has roughly 74,000 clones; roughly 88% are singletons. Sample: peripheral blood. The receptor set was obtained from a woman older than 75 with active or convalescent COVID-19.

The V gene is TRBV5-1, the J gene TRBJ2-5, with 8 nucleotides matching TRBD2. Germline trimming cut 0 bases from V and 1 base from J; bases unmatched to any gene: 5. Per germline, CDR1 SGHRS and CDR2 YFSETQ. The CDR3 spans 16 residues. The DNA for the CDR3 is TGCGCCAGCAGCTTGGGGGCTAGCGGGCTCCAAGAGACCCAGTACTTC. It is translated as CASSLGASGLQETQYF.

This chain links TRBV30 with TRBJ2-7; a weak D match, TRBD2 (6 bases). V lost 0 bases to trimming and J lost 4 bases, with 16 bases between them. The CDR3 runs to 15 residues. CDR1 is GTSNPN and CDR2 is SVGIG in the germline V gene (reference sequence). The CDR3 bases are TGTGCCTGGAGTGTACTCCCAGGGAGGATATACGAGCAGTACTTC. Translating it yields CAWSVLPGRIYEQYF.

This chain uses TRBV5-1 with TRBJ1-6; a weak D match, TRBD1 (5 bases). Trimming shortened V by 3 bases and J by 6 bases, and 13 bases separated the two germline ends. The CDR3 sequence is 15 residues long. Germline-derived CDR1 and CDR2 are SGHRS and YFSETQ. The CDR3 DNA follows: TGCGCCAGCAGCTACGCCGGGCAGGGTAATTCACCCCTCCACTTT. It encodes CASSYAGQGNSPLHF.

In its sample, this clone was seen a few times. The chain uses TRBV4-1 and TRBJ1-2; weak D call: TRBD1 (5 bases). Germline V lookup: CDR1 MGHRA, CDR2 YSYEKL. V lost 3 bases and J lost 8, with 13 bases in between. This CDR3 is built from 13 residues. CDR3 amino acids: CASSHLRERGYTF. CDR3 bases: TGCGCCAGCAGCCATCTCAGGGAAAGAGGCTACACCTTC.

Details on this clone: Different DNA sequences within this sample yield the same CDR3. The CDR3, as DNA: TGTGCCAGCAGTTTATCGGGACAGGGCTATGGCTACACCTTC. Protein sequence: CASSLSGQGYGYTF. The chain links TRBV27 to TRBJ1-2, with 9 bases aligning to TRBD1. J lost 4 bases, V lost 0 bases, and 0 bases had no gene match. This CDR3 region has 14 residues. Germline CDR1 reads MNHEY; CDR2 reads SMNVEV (reference sequence).

The chain uses TRBV21-1 and TRBJ1-5; TRBD1, as called in the table, went unchecked against the DNA. TRBV21-1 is annotated as a pseudogene. The length of the CDR3 is 14 residues. This CDR3 is CASSKTGFRQPQHF. The DNA for the CDR3 is TGTGCCAGCAGCAAAACAGGGTTCAGGCAGCCCCAGCATTTT.

V and J are TRBV2 and TRBJ1-5; D gene uncertain. The ends were cut back, 3 bases at V and 5 bases at J, with 8 bases in the middle. Germline V CDR1 and CDR2: SNHLY, FYNNEI. The CDR3 totals 13 residues. CDR3 DNA sequence: TGTGCCAGCAGTGACGACAACCATCAGCCCCAGCATTTT. Translated, it gives CASSDDNHQPQHF.

The chain links TRBV6-6 to TRBJ1-5, with 7 bases fitting TRBD1. With 9 bases clipped from V and 0 bases from J, the junction kept 2 bases outside the gene matches. CDR3 size: 13 residues. Germline loops: CDR1 MNHNY, CDR2 SVGAGI (reference sequence). CDR3 residues: CASTGDSNQPQHF. CDR3 nucleotides: TGTGCCAGTACAGGGGATAGCAATCAGCCCCAGCATTTT.

The V call is TRBV3-1 (or the pseudogene TRBV3-2), the J call TRBJ1-5, with TRBD1 matching over 10 bases. Trimming at V came to 3 bases and at J to 4 bases, leaving 3 bases not matched to a gene. The V gene's germline CDR1 is LGHDT and CDR2 YNNKEL (reference sequence). The CDR3 totals 15 residues. The CDR3 bases are TGTGCCAGCAGCCACACGGGACAGGGGAATCAGCCCCAGCATTTT. Amino acid sequence: CASSHTGQGNQPQHF.

The chain links TRBV11-2 to TRBJ2-5, with D maybe TRBD2 (6 bases). The CDR3 has 19 residues. Germline V gene lookup returns CDR1 SGHAT and CDR2 FQNNGV. Trimming left V 0 bases short and J 5 bases short, with 25 bases between. CDR3 sequence reads: CASSLDLIGTLVSGETQYF. In DNA form, the CDR3 reads TGTGCCAGCAGCTTAGATCTAATCGGGACTTTAGTTTCCGGGGAGACCCAGTACTTC.

The V and J genes are TRBV6-5 and TRBJ1-1; the D gene is possibly TRBD1 (5 bases). V gave up 6 bases and J gave up 5 bases, with 16 bases separating them. Germline assignment: CDR1 MNHEY and CDR2 SVGAGI. This CDR3 contains 14 residues. The chain's CDR3 is CASRGGQGGTEAFF. CDR3 coding DNA: TGTGCCAGCAGGGGCGGGCAGGGAGGGACTGAAGCTTTCTTT.

This clone has more than one count but fewer than ten. The rearrangement links TRBV11-2 to TRBJ1-2, with 9 bases aligning to TRBD1. This CDR3 is built from 16 residues. J was trimmed by 7 bases and V by 4 bases; bases with no gene match: 13. Per germline, CDR1 SGHAT and CDR2 FQNNGV. The CDR3 coding sequence is TGTGCCAGCAGCTCTACCCGGACAGGGGCTAGTTCTGGCTACACCTTC. This gives the protein CASSSTRTGASSGYTF.

The chain is built from TRBV7-9 and TRBJ1-5; 9 nucleotides match TRBD1. With V trimmed by 0 bases and J by 4 bases, 4 bases remained unmatched. CDR3 length: 16 amino acids. Germline assignment: CDR1 SEHNR and CDR2 FQNEAQ (reference sequence). CDR3 sequence reads: CASSLAGDRVNQPQHF. The DNA of the CDR3 is TGTGCCAGCAGCTTAGCTGGGGACAGGGTAAATCAGCCCCAGCATTTT.

In its sample, this clone was seen a few times. CDR3 coding DNA: TGTGCCAGCAGCTTAGAGGGACAGGGGCTGGGCGAGCAGTACTTC. Encoded protein: CASSLEGQGLGEQYF. J is TRBJ2-7 and V is TRBV7-2; the match to TRBD1 covers 10 bases. CDR1 SGHTA and CDR2 FQGNSA come from the germline V gene. CDR3 length equals 15 residues. The ends lost 1 base at V and 6 bases at J; junction bases unmatched: 6.

CDR3 sequence: CARSLVLAGERSYNEQFF. Here the CDR3 DNA reads TGTGCCAGAAGCTTGGTACTAGCGGGAGAGCGGTCCTACAATGAGCAGTTCTTC. V is TRBV5-3 and J is TRBJ2-1; 11 bases are shared with TRBD2. TRBV5-3 is recorded as an ORF, its role being uncertain. The junction had 6 bases not matched to a gene; V was cut back by 0 bases and J by 1 base. CDR3 size: 18 residues.

The chain employs TRBV11-3 and TRBJ2-3; possible D gene TRBD1, 5 bases. V was shortened by 1 base and J by 2 bases, with 10 bases between the two germline ends. Germline CDR1 reads SGHNT; CDR2 reads YENEEA. The CDR3 loop spans 15 amino acids. This CDR3 is CASSLVAGPTDTQYF. CDR3 bases: TGTGCCAGCAGCTTAGTCGCAGGGCCCACAGATACGCAGTATTTT.

The V gene is TRBV18, the J gene TRBJ1-2; D is uncertain. V lost 5 bases, J lost 4 bases, and 14 bases lay in between. The CDR3 runs to 14 residues. Per the germline V gene, CDR1 is KGHSH and CDR2 is LQKENI. In DNA form, the CDR3 reads TGTGCCAGCTCAATTCAGGCCCAAGCCTATGGCTACACCTTC. It is translated as CASSIQAQAYGYTF.

The gene calls are TRBV2 and TRBJ1-6; 10 nucleotides match TRBD1. The junction had 6 bases not matched to a gene; V was cut back by 6 bases and J by 7 bases. CDR1 and CDR2 (germline): SNHLY, FYNNEI. This CDR3 has 15 residues. The CDR3 DNA sequence: TGTGCCAGCAGAGATTGGACAGGGGGGAATTCACCCCTCCACTTT. This sequence encodes CASRDWTGGNSPLHF.

The chain combines TRBV11-2 with TRBJ2-1; D is perhaps TRBD2 (5 bases). Germline V CDR1 and CDR2: SGHAT, FQNNGV. The CDR3 totals 15 residues. V shed 3 bases and J shed 0 bases, with 9 bases lying between them. CDR3 amino acids: CASSFERNSYNEQFF. The DNA of the CDR3 is TGTGCCAGCAGCTTCGAGCGGAACTCCTACAATGAGCAGTTCTTC.

The CDR3 reads CASKTDRGNSPLHF. CDR3 nucleotide sequence: TGTGCCAGCAAGACGGACAGGGGTAATTCACCCCTCCACTTT. This chain uses TRBV7-2 with TRBJ1-6; 9 bases are shared with TRBD1. The CDR3 has 14 residues. CDR1 and CDR2 (germline): SGHTA, FQGNSA. V dropped 7 bases and J dropped 6; count of bases not matched to a gene: 4.

The chain couples TRBV7-2 to TRBJ2-3; TRBD2 matches 15 bases. CDR1 and CDR2 from the germline V gene are SGHTA and FQGNSA. V trimming: 5 bases; J trimming: 6 bases; junction bases outside the gene matches: 6. The CDR3 contains 16 residues. CDR3 amino acids: CASSPGLAGGQDTQYF. CDR3 nucleotides: TGTGCCAGCAGCCCTGGACTAGCGGGGGGGCAGGATACGCAGTATTTT.

The chain has TRBV18 and TRBJ1-2, with D possibly being TRBD1 (6 bases). Germline CDR1 reads KGHSH; CDR2 reads LQKENI. V lost 3 bases and J 2 bases, leaving 10 bases between the germline ends. CDR3 length: 14 amino acids. The CDR3 reads CASSPRDRNYGYTF. DNA of the CDR3: TGTGCCAGCTCACCCCGCGACAGGAACTATGGCTACACCTTC. Supplemented by reference TRBV18 and TRBJ1-2, the full variable domain reads NAGVMQNPRHLVRRRGQEARLRCSPMKGHSHVYWYRQLPEEGLKFMVYLQKENIIDESGMPKERFSAEFPKEGPSILRIQQVVRGDSAAYFCASSPRDRNYGYTFGSGTRLTVV.

This chain links TRBV3-1 (or the pseudogene TRBV3-2) with TRBJ2-1; maybe TRBD1 (5 bases). Trimming removed 4 bases from V and 12 bases from J, with 13 bases in between. Germline V gives CDR1 LGHDT, CDR2 YNNKEL (reference sequence). CDR3 size: 12 residues. CDR3 nucleotides: TGTGCCAGCAGCCCGGCAGGGTGCTGGCAGTTCTTC. It yields the protein CASSPAGCWQFF.

This chain links TRBV7-2 with TRBJ2-5, with 9 positions matching TRBD2. V lost 4 bases and J lost 3; bases outside the gene matches: 3. Germline assignment: CDR1 SGHTA and CDR2 FQGNSA. The CDR3 covers 14 residues. CDR3 DNA: TGTGCCAGCAGCTCCCAGCGGGGGGAAGAGACCCAGTACTTC. It encodes CASSSQRGEETQYF. Variable domain in full (rest from reference TRBV7-2 and TRBJ2-5): GAGVSQSPSNKVTEKGKDVELRCDPISGHTALYWYRQSLGQGLEFLIYFQGNSAPDKSGLPSDRFSAERTGGSVSTLTIQRTQQEDSAVYLCASSSQRGEETQYFGPGTRLLVL.

The chain carries TRBV29-1 and TRBJ2-7; TRBD2 agrees at 7 bases. V was pared by 4 bases and J by 1 base, with 10 bases of the junction left unmatched. This CDR3 has 15 residues. The germline CDR1 and CDR2 sequences are SQVTM and ANQGSEA. CDR3 sequence: CSVGDGGRPSYEQYF. The CDR3 DNA is TGCAGCGTTGGGGATGGCGGGAGACCGTCCTACGAGCAGTACTTC.

The chain combines TRBV11-3 with TRBJ2-3; 13 bases are shared with TRBD2. Losses at the gene ends were 4 bases for V and 5 bases for J; bases not matched to a gene: 3. Germline values: CDR1 SGHNT, CDR2 YENEEA. The CDR3 contains 15 residues. The CDR3 loop is CASSSRTSGRDTQYF. CDR3 bases: TGTGCCAGCAGCTCCAGGACTAGCGGGAGAGATACGCAGTATTTT. The full variable domain, its missing parts supplied by reference TRBV11-3 and TRBJ2-3, is EAGVVQSPRYKIIEKKQPVAFWCNPISGHNTLYWYLQNLGQGPELLIRYENEEAVDDSQLPKDRFSAERLKGVDSTLKIQPAELGDSAVYLCASSSRTSGRDTQYFGPGTRLTVL.

This clone was seen only once. The chain is built from TRBV19 and TRBJ2-1, with 8 bases that match TRBD2. Per the germline V gene, CDR1 is LNHDA and CDR2 is SQIVND (reference sequence). J lost 2 bases, V lost 7 bases, and 7 bases had no gene match. This CDR3 contains 15 residues. The CDR3 DNA follows: TGTGCCAGTACCGCAGGACTAGCCACCTACAATGAGCAGTTCTTC. This encodes CASTAGLATYNEQFF.

This clone was detected a few times. V usage is TRBV10-3 and J usage is TRBJ1-6; 10 bases map to TRBD1. Germline trimming cut 4 bases from V and 8 bases from J; bases unmatched to any gene: 8. This CDR3 comprises 16 residues. Germline V lookup: CDR1 ENHRY, CDR2 SYGVKD. CDR3 in amino acids: CAISVRDRGGHSPLHF. The CDR3 DNA follows: TGTGCCATCAGTGTCCGGGACAGGGGTGGACATTCACCCCTCCACTTT.

The J gene is TRBJ2-7, the V gene TRBV7-2, with 9 positions matching TRBD2. Trimming removed 7 bases from V and 7 bases from J; junction bases left unmatched: 8. The germline V gene has CDR1 SGHTA and CDR2 FQGNSA. The CDR3 contains 13 residues. CDR3 nucleotide sequence: TGTGCCAGCACCCCCGTCGCGGGAGGGGAGCAGTACTTC. It codes for CASTPVAGGEQYF.

J is TRBJ2-1 and V is TRBV7-6; 7 bases are a match to TRBD1. V lost 0 bases, J lost 5 bases, and 7 bases stayed unmatched. Germline V gene lookup returns CDR1 SGHVS and CDR2 FNYEAQ. This CDR3 has 16 amino acids. This CDR3 reads CASSLAQGNLHNEQFF. CDR3 DNA: TGTGCCAGCAGCTTAGCACAGGGGAATTTGCACAATGAGCAGTTCTTC.